The 21 T cell receptor beta chains below come from one sample, sequenced in a study of cytomegalovirus exposure and HLA in healthy donors. The PCR ran on 60 Vbeta and 13 Jbeta primers. Assay: immunoSEQ multiplex PCR; the TCRdb copy retains only in-frame clones and omits some. The data contain around 100,000 clones, around 80% of them seen just once; the ten biggest clones take up 3% to 4%. The sequenced material came from PBMCs. The receptors here all came from a woman in her forties in good health and CMV-seronegative.

This clone was recorded once. The chain has TRBV5-1 and TRBJ2-3; maybe TRBD1 (6 bases). This CDR3 has 15 amino acids. Germline values: CDR1 SGHRS, CDR2 YFSETQ. The V end lost 4 bases, the J end lost 5 bases, and 17 bases lay between the germline ends. DNA for the CDR3: TGCGCCAGCAGCCTTACACAGCCCAGGGGAGATACGCAGTATTTT. Protein sequence: CASSLTQPRGDTQYF.

The chain carries TRBV2 and TRBJ2-7, with a tentative D call TRBD1 (6 bases). The CDR3 covers 12 residues. V gave up 8 bases and J gave up 3 bases, with 11 bases separating them. CDR1 SNHLY and CDR2 FYNNEI come from the germline V gene. The CDR3 loop is CASGTMVYEQYF. CDR3 in DNA: TGTGCCAGCGGGACAATGGTCTACGAGCAGTACTTC.

The chain uses TRBV5-4 and TRBJ2-7, with 13 bases identical to TRBD2. V shed 4 bases, J shed 6 bases, and the junction held 7 bases outside the gene matches. The CDR3 covers 15 residues. The germline V gene has CDR1 SGHNT and CDR2 YYREEE (reference sequence). The CDR3 nucleotides are TGTGCCAGCAGCCTTTGGACTAGCGGGGGTGGCGAGCAGTACTTC. It translates to CASSLWTSGGGEQYF.

The chain uses TRBV18 and TRBJ2-7; 7 bases line up with TRBD2. The germline V gene encodes CDR1 KGHSH and CDR2 LQKENI. The CDR3 is 15 residues long. Losses at the gene ends were 1 base for V and 0 bases for J; bases not matched to a gene: 3. The CDR3 region has the DNA TGTGCCAGCTCACCACGTCCTAGCGGCTCCTACGAGCAGTACTTC. Protein sequence: CASSPRPSGSYEQYF.

This clone was counted only a few times. This chain joins TRBV6-5 and TRBJ2-1, with a weak D call TRBD2 (6 bases). Trimming took off 0 bases at V and 2 bases at J, with 8 bases between the two ends. CDR1 and CDR2 from the germline V gene are MNHEY and SVGAGI. The CDR3 spans 15 residues. CDR3 bases: TGTGCCAGCAGTTACTCTAGCGGAGCCTACAATGAGCAGTTCTTC. Its translation is CASSYSSGAYNEQFF.

This clone has a single count. This chain's CDR3 is CARKWRGKVNTEAFF. CDR3 coding DNA: TGTGCCAGAAAATGGCGGGGTAAAGTGAACACTGAAGCTTTCTTT. The chain links TRBV5-3 to TRBJ1-1; D is unresolved. TRBV5-3 is annotated as an ORF whose role is uncertain. The CDR3 sequence is 15 residues long. Trimming shortened V by 6 bases and J by 0 bases, and 15 bases separated the two germline ends.

The CDR3 here is CASSLASQGGVETQYF. The CDR3 nucleotides are TGTGCCAGCAGCTTAGCTTCGCAGGGGGGAGTTGAGACCCAGTACTTC. The V gene is TRBV7-2, the J gene TRBJ2-5; D perhaps matches TRBD1 (7 bases). The CDR3 is 16 amino acids. Per the germline V gene, CDR1 is SGHTA and CDR2 is FQGNSA. V shed 0 bases and J shed 5 bases, with 16 bases lying between them.

J is TRBJ2-7 and V is TRBV5-5; D uncertain. Germline CDR1 and CDR2: SGHKS and YYEKEE (reference sequence). Trimming took 0 bases from V and 6 from J, leaving 7 bases between them. This CDR3 comprises 12 residues. The CDR3 bases are TGTGCCAGCAGCTTGGCGGGTGCCGAGCAGTACTTC. It translates to CASSLAGAEQYF.

This sequence joins TRBV6-1 and TRBJ2-1; 14 nucleotides match TRBD2. CDR3 length: 14 residues. Germline assignment: CDR1 MNHNS and CDR2 SASEGT. J was trimmed by 15 bases and V by 3 bases; bases with no gene match: 7. This CDR3 reads CASSEGLAGEVPFF. The CDR3 region has the DNA TGTGCCAGCAGTGAGGGACTAGCGGGAGAGGTTCCGTTCTTC.

V is TRBV27 and J is TRBJ2-1; 7 bases fit TRBD1. This CDR3 contains 18 residues. Germline CDR1 is MNHEY and CDR2 is SMNVEV (reference sequence). With V trimmed by 7 bases and J by 5 bases, 20 bases remained unmatched. The CDR3 reads CASNLGYTGTAVNNEQFF. In nucleotides, the CDR3 is TGTGCCAGCAACCTTGGCTACACCGGGACAGCCGTTAACAATGAGCAGTTCTTC.

With respect to this clone: The junction departs from germline at one end; a sequencing error may be responsible. The V gene is TRBV7-2, the J gene TRBJ2-5; 12 positions agree with TRBD2. The V gene's germline CDR1 is SGHTA and CDR2 FQGNSA. There are 17 residues in the CDR3. CDR3 amino acids: CASSLVSSGGAGETQHF. CDR3 bases: TGTGCCAGCAGCTTAGTTTCTAGCGGGGGGGCGGGCGAGACCCAGCACTTC.

The chain employs TRBV5-1 and TRBJ1-1, with 8 bases identical to TRBD1. With 4 bases clipped from V and 7 bases from J, the junction kept 3 bases outside the gene matches. Germline V gene sequence: CDR1 SGHRS, CDR2 YFSETQ. CDR3 length: 12 amino acids. Here the CDR3 DNA reads TGCGCCAGCAGCGTGGGGACAGGTGAAGCTTTCTTT. Amino acid sequence: CASSVGTGEAFF.

This clone was counted between two and nine times. The V gene is TRBV7-2, the J gene TRBJ1-5; D remains ambiguous. The CDR3 has 14 residues. Deletions cut 2 bases from V and 1 base from J, with 6 bases between. The germline gives CDR1 SGHTA, CDR2 FQGNSA. CDR3 nucleotides: TGTGCCAGCAGCTTATCGTTCAGCAATCAGCCCCAGCATTTT. Its protein is CASSLSFSNQPQHF.

The chain links TRBV18 to TRBJ1-6; possible D gene TRBD1, 6 bases. Trimming left V 1 base short and J 10 bases short, with 14 bases between. Germline V CDR1 and CDR2: KGHSH, LQKENI. This CDR3 is 15 amino acids long. The CDR3 sequence is CASSPQKGDASPLHF. The CDR3 DNA follows: TGTGCCAGCTCACCACAGAAGGGGGATGCATCACCCCTCCACTTT.

The rearrangement joins TRBV5-6 to TRBJ2-5; D perhaps matches TRBD1 (6 bases). The germline V gene has CDR1 SGHDT and CDR2 YYEEEE. This CDR3 contains 15 residues. V lost 4 bases, J lost 5 bases, and 18 bases lay in between. The CDR3 DNA sequence: TGTGCCAGCAGCCAACTAGGACAGCCCTGGGAGACCCAGTACTTC. Translated, it gives CASSQLGQPWETQYF.

J is TRBJ2-5 and V is TRBV5-1; perhaps TRBD1 as D (5 bases). The DNA end is a closer match to TRBJ2-7, so the J assignment may be wrong. This CDR3 contains 13 residues. Germline CDR1 SGHRS, CDR2 YFSETQ. DNA of the CDR3: TGCGCCAGCAGCTCGAACTCAGGGTTCGAGCAGTACTTC. Translated, it gives CASSSNSGFEQYF.

The rearrangement uses TRBV7-9 and TRBJ2-3; 9 bases match TRBD1. CDR1 and CDR2 from the germline V gene are SEHNR and FQNEAQ (reference sequence). J lost 6 bases, V lost 1 base, and 5 bases had no gene match. The CDR3 length is 15 residues. The CDR3 bases are TGTGCCAGCAGCTTAGGACAGGGGGTCTCGGATACGCAGTATTTT. It is translated as CASSLGQGVSDTQYF.

J is TRBJ1-4 and V is TRBV4-3; the match to TRBD1 covers 7 bases. The CDR3 sequence is 16 residues long. With V trimmed by 4 bases and J by 1 base, 6 bases remained unmatched. Germline CDR1 LGHNA, CDR2 YSLEER. CDR3 in amino acids: CASSRGRQGTNEKLFF. For the CDR3, the DNA is TGCGCCAGCAGCCGGGGACGACAGGGAACTAATGAAAAACTGTTTTTT.

The chain carries TRBV7-2 and TRBJ1-1, with 7 positions matching TRBD1. Germline V gene lookup returns CDR1 SGHTA and CDR2 FQGNSA. CDR3 length: 15 amino acids. V dropped 1 base and J dropped 0; count of bases not matched to a gene: 2. For the CDR3, the DNA is TGTGCCAGCAGCTTAGGAGGGGGCATGAACACTGAAGCTTTCTTT. Protein product: CASSLGGGMNTEAFF.

The chain uses TRBV4-2 and TRBJ2-5, with D possibly being TRBD1 (6 bases). V gave up 0 bases and J gave up 6 bases, with 17 bases separating them. CDR1 and CDR2 from the germline V gene are LGHNA and YNFKEQ. The CDR3 runs 16 residues. The CDR3 here is CASSQDGGAEGKTQYF. The CDR3, as DNA: TGTGCCAGCAGCCAAGATGGGGGCGCTGAGGGGAAGACCCAGTACTTC.

The genes are TRBV5-8 and TRBJ2-3, with TRBD1 matching over 8 bases. V shed 4 bases and J 5 bases; nucleotides not matched to a gene: 6. This CDR3 comprises 14 residues. Germline CDR1 reads SGHTS; CDR2 reads YDEGEE. CDR3 in DNA: TGTGCCAGCAGCGTGGACAGGGAAGGAGATACGCAGTATTTT. Translating it yields CASSVDREGDTQYF.